This T cell receptor (beta chain) stems from a study of T cells in women clearing cervical HPV infection (dated by TCRdb to 2017 to 2018). Broadly, across the study: The cases were 25 to 30 women with histologically confirmed HPV16-related CIN3 or worse, and 2 of these cases were invasive cancers. Controls were 25 or so women whose single incident HPV16 infection cleared within 12 months without precancer or cancer developing. Blood from cases was collected at the visit where the lesion was first found, while blood from controls was collected once the infection could no longer be detected. Among cases, blood sampling came a median of roughly 150 days after lesion detection, with an interquartile range of about 80 to 220 days. Because only a few women had HLA typing data, the possibility that HLA type acted as a confounder could not be ruled out. An exploratory proof-of-principle case-control study, nested within the Guanacaste HPV Natural History Study in Costa Rica, was conducted to compare TCR repertoires across cervical HPV16 outcomes. Cases and controls were matched on year of sample collection and on age within five years. Cases had a median age of almost 35 years compared with 37 to 45 for controls, and baseline characteristics showed no significant differences between the groups. In the parent cohort, around 10,000 women aged 18 or older were enrolled in Guanacaste, Costa Rica, during 1993 to 1994 and then followed for around seven years. Five blinded duplicates per group were added as quality controls, so that 60 or so samples were obtained: 50 or so participants and some 10 replicates. The full study reports these points: Because the number of T cells in each sample was unknown, differences in richness could reflect differing T-cell content rather than repertoire biology. Lower TRBV6-7 relative abundance was observed in cases than in controls (about 0.1% versus 0.15%; Bonferroni P = 0.0008). Because of the cross-sectional design, the study could not determine whether the associations came before infection or resulted from infection, and neither effector/memory subsets nor HPV-specific T cells were isolated. Significantly higher TCR repertoire richness was observed in CIN3+ cases than in controls across sequencing depths, whereas no difference in evenness was found. Random forest classifiers that combined richness and V gene abundances separated cases from controls with an estimated AUC of under 0.85.

Every participant had a single incident cervical HPV16 infection, and women with prevalent HPV16 infections were excluded. Cervical HPV DNA was detected by MY09/MY11 PCR, and genotyping was performed by dot-blot hybridization. Fifteen mL of heparinized blood were centrifuged, and the buffy coat was aliquoted, frozen at -30°C, then stored at -80°C. QIAGEN kits were used to extract genomic DNA from buffy coat specimens. From the cysteine up to the phenylalanine, the CDR3 has a length of 12 residues. Sequencing covers 27 bases of the CDR3, shown here with the frame starting at base 1. Sequences SEHNR (CDR1) and FQNEAQ (CDR2) are obtained from the germline V gene (reference sequence). A word on this clone: Its antigen remains unidentified. The read finishes 3 residues shy of the CDR3 end, and the germline J gene is used to complete it. The same CDR3 also results from other DNA sequences found in this sample.

TCR beta CDR3 regions were amplified by multiplex PCR using the immunoSEQ assay from an average of about 1,200 ng genomic DNA per sample. To correct primer bias, the assay used a complete synthetic TCR repertoire to set an amplification baseline. The amplicons were sequenced using the Illumina platform. The study's own analysis went as follows. Error correction of the sequences involved clustering with frequency ratios plus a modified nearest-neighbor algorithm, after which the sequences were analyzed in the immunoSEQ Analyzer using IMGT gene definitions. TCR richness and evenness were averaged over 20 rarefaction repeats at each rarefaction depth, excluding samples with fewer sequences than the depth. Wilcoxon rank sum tests with FDR correction were used to compare relative abundances of V, D and J genes between the groups. For the blinded duplicates, the intraclass correlation was roughly 96% for TCR richness and averaged about 76% across about 66 gene segments. TCRdb carries this immuneACCESS record with in-frame sequences only. Its versions omit some clonotypes, under half of them owing to an unresolved V gene in the studies checked, with the rest unexplained. The V and J calls and clone size are taken from that table; D and trimming were inferred from the DNA. This sample's table carries fewer than 30,000 clones. The top ten clones comprise around 2.8% of the sample.

The sequenced material came from blood buffy coat. This receptor was identified in a woman aged 18 to 75 with a cervical HPV16 infection that either progressed to CIN3+ or cleared (not recorded which). The sequence is built from TRBV7-9 and TRBJ1-2; the D gene is unclear. The sequenced CDR3 bases are TGTGCCAGCAGCTCAGACTCCTACGAC. This encodes CASSSDSYD. The entire CDR3 protein is CASSSDSYDYTF.